This T cell receptor beta chain was recovered during a study of T cells in localized non-small cell lung cancer. TCRdb keeps only in-frame clones here, not all; method: immunoSEQ multiplex PCR. The sample carries roughly 23,000 clones, roughly 91% recorded once. Turning to this clone: Its antigen is not known.

Regarding the study as a whole: The study found T cell clonality highest in uninvolved adjacent lung, above tumor. The study sequenced only one region of the tumor. As a result, intratumor heterogeneity could not be excluded and remains possible. Appearances in adjacent lung were noted for a median 57 of the top 100 tumor clones.

Germline V gene data show CDR1 as SEHNR and CDR2 as FQNEAQ (reference sequence). With V trimmed by 5 bases and J by 5 bases, 9 bases remained unmatched. CDR3 length: 16 amino acids. The clonotype comes from a male donor at least 60 years old with stage I lung adenocarcinoma. This rearrangement joins TRBV7-9 to TRBJ2-5, with 12 bases aligning to TRBD2. Source: peripheral blood, taken before any cancer treatment. The DNA of the CDR3 is TGTGCCAGCAGCCCACCGGGACTAGCGGGTGTGGAGACCCAGTACTTC. Encoded protein: CASSPPGLAGVETQYF.